The rows below give T cell receptor beta chains drawn from one sample of a study of CD8 T cells in Susac syndrome. TCRdb re-called the immunoSEQ multiplex PCR reads through MiXCR, storing one row per CDR3 protein. The table lists 350,000 to 550,000 distinct CDR3 sequences, roughly 85% of them singletons, with under 0.15% in the top ten. The sequencing sample was made of CD8+ T cells from PBMCs. The receptors shown here come from a human donor with multiple sclerosis. Both conserved end residues are part of each CDR3. D genes are given only for firm matches. Clone size is given for some rows only: seen once, a few or many times, or a class if the clone is expanded.

clone size	V gene	J gene	D gene	CDR3 DNA	CDR3 protein
NA	TRBV27	TRBJ2-7	NA	TGTGCCAGCTCCCTCTGGGCAGGGGACGACGAGCAGTACTTC	CASSLWAGDDEQYF
NA	TRBV6-5	TRBJ2-1	TRBD2	TGTGCCAGCAGTTACGGGGGGGATCCTGAGCAGTTCTTC	CASSYGGDPEQFF
NA	TRBV7-9	TRBJ1-1	TRBD1	TGTGCCAGCAGTCTTGACAGGGAGGAAGCTTTCTTT	CASSLDREEAFF
once	TRBV5-1	TRBJ1-1	NA	TGCGCCAACAGCTTGCTGCCCGACGACACTGAAGCTTTCTTT	CANSLLPDDTEAFF
NA	TRBV20-1	TRBJ2-7	TRBD2	TGCAGTGCTGTGACGCTACTAGCGGGGGCCTACGAGCAGTACTTC	CSAVTLLAGAYEQYF
NA	TRBV5-1	TRBJ2-7	TRBD1	TGCGCCAGCAGGGGGACAGGGGGCTCCTACGAGCAGTACTTC	CASRGTGGSYEQYF
once	TRBV25-1	TRBJ2-3	NA	TGTGCCAGCAGTGACAGGGGAGGAGGACCTCAGACAGATACGCAGTATTTT	CASSDRGGGPQTDTQYF
NA	TRBV6-1	TRBJ1-5	TRBD1	TGTGCCAGCAGTGAATGGAGGGGGCTAGGCAATCAGCCCCAGCATTTT	CASSEWRGLGNQPQHF
NA	TRBV4-1	TRBJ1-2	NA	TGCGCCAGCAGCCCCGGCGTGAACCATGGCTACACCTTC	CASSPGVNHGYTF
NA	TRBV27	TRBJ1-2	NA	TGTGCCAGCAGTTCAGGACGGGGTAGCCTGCGGCTCTATGGCTACACCTTC	CASSSGRGSLRLYGYTF
NA	TRBV25-1	TRBJ1-1	NA	TGTGCCAGCAGTGAATACACAGGGTCCTCTGAAGCTTTCTTT	CASSEYTGSSEAFF
NA	TRBV3-1	TRBJ2-5	TRBD2	TGTGCCAGCAGCCAACAGCGGGAGGAAGAGACCCAGTACTTC	CASSQQREEETQYF
once	TRBV21-1	TRBJ1-1	NA	TGTGCCAGCAGCAAAGAGGTTGCCCGGGCGGTGAACACTGAAGCTTTCTTT	CASSKEVARAVNTEAFF
NA	TRBV7-3	TRBJ2-1	TRBD2	TGTGCCAGCAGCTCGGCGGGAGCGAGGTTTGATGAGCAGTTCTTC	CASSSAGARFDEQFF
NA	TRBV27	TRBJ1-2	NA	TGTGCCAGCAGTTTATCTGTACAGATGGTATGGGGCTACACCTTC	CASSLSVQMVWGYTF
NA	TRBV6-5	TRBJ1-1	NA	TGTGCCAGCAGTCCAGGACAGATAGTCACCACTGAAGCTTTCTTT	CASSPGQIVTTEAFF
NA	TRBV28	TRBJ2-3	NA	TGTGCCAGCAGTCTCCTAGGGCGGGGAAGCCCAGATACGCAGTATTTT	CASSLLGRGSPDTQYF
few	TRBV29-1	TRBJ1-4	NA	TGCAGCGTTCTGGCAATTGGTGAAAAACTGTTTTTT	CSVLAIGEKLFF
NA	TRBV24-1	TRBJ2-3	TRBD2	TGTGCCACCGCGGGAGAAGGCACAGATACGCAGTATTTT	CATAGEGTDTQYF
NA	TRBV6-1	TRBJ2-3	TRBD2	TGTGCCAGCAACCGGGGGGGCACAGATACGCAGTATTTT	CASNRGGTDTQYF
NA	TRBV5-6	TRBJ2-1	NA	TGTTCCAGCAGCTTAGGGGGCAATGAGCAGTTCTTC	CSSSLGGNEQFF
NA	TRBV7-9	TRBJ1-2	TRBD1	TGTGCCAGCAGCCCCTACCCGGGTCGGGGACAGGGTGTTAGGGATGGCTACACCTTC	CASSPYPGRGQGVRDGYTF
NA	TRBV7-9	TRBJ2-2	NA	TGTGCCAGCAGCCGTGATAAAAGAGGAACCGGGGAGCTGTTTTTT	CASSRDKRGTGELFF
NA	TRBV20-1	TRBJ2-2	NA	TGCAGTGCATTCAAGGGAGTACCCGGGGAGCTGTTTTTT	CSAFKGVPGELFF
NA	TRBV12-5	TRBJ2-5	NA	TGTGCTAGTGGTTTGGGAGAGGCGGAGACCCAGTACTTC	CASGLGEAETQYF
few	TRBV12-3/TRBV12-4	TRBJ1-5	TRBD1	TGTGCCAGCAGTCGGGGACAGGGTGGCAATCAGCCCCAGCATTTT	CASSRGQGGNQPQHF
NA	TRBV5-1	TRBJ2-2	NA	TGCGCCAGCAGCTTGGCCGTAGTTGAGACGGAGGGCACCGGGGAGCTGTTTTTT	CASSLAVVETEGTGELFF
NA	TRBV27	TRBJ2-7	NA	TGTGCCAGCAGTTTTGGGGACGTCTACGAGCAGTACTTC	CASSFGDVYEQYF